These T cell receptor beta chains were read from a single sample in a study of response to subunit inactivated influenza vaccine. MiXCR, applied by TCRdb to the RT-PCR reads, yields one record per CDR3 protein. The table records hundreds of thousands of distinct CDR3 sequences, roughly 20% of them present only once. The source material was PBMCs from blood, sampled roughly 5 days after vaccination. The receptor source for this set is a man aged 50 to 60 who received an inactivated influenza vaccine. The CDR3 runs from the conserved cysteine through the conserved F or W. D genes are given only for firm matches. Clone size appears in some rows only: once, few, many, or a class for an expanded clone.

V gene	clone size	CDR3 length	J gene	D gene	CDR3 protein	CDR3 DNA
TRBV20-1	.	14	TRBJ2-2	.	CSAKGISGTGELFF	TGCAGTGCGAAAGGGATAAGCGGCACCGGGGAGCTGTTTTTT
TRBV7-8	few	14	TRBJ2-1	TRBD2	CASSEREGQDEQFF	TGTGCCAGCAGCGAGCGGGAGGGCCAAGATGAGCAGTTCTTC
TRBV10-3	.	15	TRBJ2-3	.	CAISDRRGGTDTQYF	TGTGCCATCAGTGACCGTAGGGGTGGCACAGATACGCAGTATTTT
TRBV10-3	few	13	TRBJ1-1	.	CAISGTPDTEAFF	TGTGCCATCAGTGGTACACCCGACACTGAAGCTTTCTTT
TRBV20-1	many	14	TRBJ2-5	TRBD1	CSARAQTGVETQYF	TGCAGTGCTAGAGCCCAAACAGGGGTAGAGACCCAGTACTTC
TRBV20-1	few	14	TRBJ1-1	.	CSARDRGRRAEAFF	TGCAGTGCTAGAGATAGGGGACGGAGAGCTGAAGCTTTCTTT
TRBV30	few	13	TRBJ2-3	TRBD1	CAWDRDDSDTQYF	TGTGCCTGGGACAGGGACGATTCAGATACGCAGTATTTT
TRBV10-3	.	14	TRBJ2-7	.	CAITRDGKINEQYF	TGTGCCATCACTCGGGACGGAAAAATCAACGAGCAGTACTTC
TRBV11-2	few	14	TRBJ2-1	.	CASRGTADYNEQFF	TGTGCCAGCAGGGGGACGGCGGATTACAATGAGCAGTTCTTC
TRBV9	.	15	TRBJ2-2	.	CASSVAGDALGELFF	TGTGCCAGCAGCGTAGCGGGTGACGCCTTAGGGGAGCTGTTTTTT
TRBV7-2	few	17	TRBJ2-7	TRBD2	CASSLGLASSRSYEQYF	TGTGCCAGCAGCTTAGGACTAGCGAGTAGTCGGAGTTACGAGCAGTACTTC
TRBV12-3/TRBV12-4	many	12	TRBJ2-7	TRBD2	CASRLAAYEQYF	TGTGCCAGCAGACTAGCGGCCTACGAGCAGTACTTC
TRBV19	.	13	TRBJ1-5	.	CASSTQGFQPQHF	TGTGCCAGTAGTACTCAGGGGTTTCAGCCCCAGCATTTT
TRBV10-3	.	14	TRBJ2-7	TRBD1	CDIRQPGTDYEQYF	TGTGACATCAGGCAGCCCGGGACAGATTACGAGCAGTACTTC
TRBV11-2	.	14	TRBJ2-7	.	CASSLDPGPLEQYF	TGTGCCAGCAGCTTAGATCCGGGGCCACTCGAGCAGTACTTC
TRBV20-1	.	17	TRBJ2-1	TRBD2	CSARDSPGTSGRNEQFF	TGCAGTGCTAGAGATAGCCCCGGGACTAGCGGGAGGAATGAGCAGTTCTTC
TRBV10-3	few	16	TRBJ2-3	TRBD2	CAISSGLAGGTDTQYF	TGTGCCATCAGTTCTGGACTAGCGGGAGGCACAGATACGCAGTATTTT
TRBV7-9	few	11	TRBJ1-1	.	CASSPARVAFF	TGTGCCAGCAGCCCGGCCAGGGTGGCTTTCTTT
TRBV10-3	many	15	TRBJ2-3	.	CAIAQRQPYTDTQYF	TGTGCCATCGCCCAGAGACAGCCCTACACAGATACGCAGTATTTT
TRBV7-8	.	16	TRBJ2-1	TRBD2	CASSLSRGGRMDEQFF	TGTGCCAGCAGCTTATCTCGGGGCGGGAGGATGGATGAGCAGTTCTTC
TRBV29-1	few	12	TRBJ2-4	.	CSGQGGENIQYF	TGCAGCGGACAGGGAGGCGAAAACATTCAGTACTTC
TRBV7-2	medium-sized	15	TRBJ2-7	TRBD1	CASSFGSGQAKEQYF	TGTGCCAGCAGCTTTGGTTCGGGACAGGCGAAAGAGCAGTACTTC
TRBV7-9	few	16	TRBJ2-7	.	CASSSRQGGLSYEQYF	TGTGCCAGCAGCTCCAGACAGGGAGGACTCTCCTACGAGCAGTACTTC
TRBV4-3	.	13	TRBJ1-4	.	CASSQDGGEKLFF	TGCGCCAGCAGCCAGGACGGTGGTGAAAAACTGTTTTTT
TRBV20-1	few	15	TRBJ2-3	TRBD1	CSASWRGTGTDTQYF	TGCAGTGCTAGCTGGCGCGGGACAGGGACAGATACGCAGTATTTT
TRBV7-2	.	16	TRBJ1-1	.	CASSLAGWGPNTEAFF	TGTGCCAGCAGCTTAGCGGGGTGGGGGCCGAACACTGAAGCTTTCTTT
TRBV18	.	14	TRBJ1-5	.	CASSPGRYNQPQHF	TGTGCCAGCTCACCAGGGCGGTACAATCAGCCCCAGCATTTT
TRBV2	.	14	TRBJ2-2	.	CASNLVHGTGELFF	TGTGCCAGCAATCTCGTTCACGGGACCGGGGAGCTGTTTTTT
TRBV28	.	15	TRBJ2-2	TRBD1	CASSFRDRYTGELFF	TGTGCCAGCAGTTTCCGGGACAGATACACCGGGGAGCTGTTTTTT
TRBV7-2	.	13	TRBJ2-7	TRBD1	CASSADRVVEQYF	TGTGCCAGCAGTGCGGACAGGGTGGTCGAGCAGTACTTC
TRBV15	few	16	TRBJ2-3	.	CATSRSLGLLTDTQYF	TGTGCCACCAGCAGGAGCCTGGGACTTCTCACAGATACGCAGTATTTT
TRBV7-9	.	13	TRBJ2-5	TRBD1	CASRQQGRETQYF	TGTGCCAGCAGACAACAGGGGAGAGAGACCCAGTACTTC
TRBV7-9	.	15	TRBJ2-7	.	CASSFGQLPNYEQYF	TGTGCCAGCAGCTTTGGACAGCTTCCAAACTACGAGCAGTACTTC
TRBV11-2	.	14	TRBJ2-5	.	CASSFETDEETQYF	TGTGCCAGCAGCTTCGAGACCGACGAAGAGACCCAGTACTTC
TRBV29-1	few	15	TRBJ2-2	TRBD2	CSVPTFGGGDRELFF	TGCAGCGTCCCAACCTTTGGGGGAGGGGACCGGGAGCTGTTTTTT
TRBV7-8	.	14	TRBJ2-2	.	CASSATWAGGELFF	TGTGCCAGCAGCGCCACCTGGGCCGGGGGGGAGCTGTTTTTT
TRBV7-2	.	16	TRBJ2-3	.	CASSSGLLANTDTQYF	TGTGCCAGCAGCTCGGGACTCCTGGCAAACACAGATACGCAGTATTTT
TRBV7-2	few	15	TRBJ2-1	.	CASSFSPYSYNEQFF	TGTGCCAGCAGCTTTTCCCCTTACTCCTACAATGAGCAGTTCTTC
TRBV28	.	17	TRBJ2-7	.	CASSLSLGQPSSYEQYF	TGTGCCAGCAGTTTATCACTGGGGCAGCCCAGCTCCTACGAGCAGTACTTC
TRBV6-1	.	15	TRBJ2-1	TRBD1	CASRRGQGAGYEQFF	TGTGCCAGCAGACGAGGACAGGGGGCAGGCTATGAGCAGTTCTTC
TRBV19	.	15	TRBJ2-1	TRBD2	CASSIGAGEYNEQFF	TGTGCCAGTAGTATAGGGGCGGGGGAGTACAATGAGCAGTTCTTC
TRBV6-5	many	11	TRBJ2-7	.	CASSYRREQYF	TGTGCCAGCAGTTATAGACGCGAGCAGTACTTC
TRBV7-9	few	15	TRBJ1-2	TRBD1	CASSSRDRETGGYTF	TGTGCCAGCAGTTCCCGGGACAGGGAGACAGGTGGCTACACCTTC
TRBV3-1	.	15	TRBJ2-4	.	CASSTRRTLRDIQYF	TGTGCCAGCAGCACCCGGAGGACTCTCAGGGACATTCAGTACTTC
TRBV28	.	12	TRBJ2-7	.	CASSFRPSEQYF	TGTGCCAGCAGTTTCCGCCCTTCCGAGCAGTACTTC
TRBV7-6	.	18	TRBJ2-3	TRBD2	CASSSPGLAGLIRDTQYF	TGTGCCAGCAGCTCGCCTGGACTAGCGGGGTTAATAAGAGATACGCAGTATTTT
TRBV12-3/TRBV12-4	few	16	TRBJ2-1	TRBD2	CASSPRLAGAHNEQFF	TGTGCCAGCAGTCCAAGACTAGCGGGGGCTCACAATGAGCAGTTCTTC
TRBV5-5	few	15	TRBJ2-1	TRBD2	CASSSTSGDYNEQFF	TGTGCCAGCAGCTCGACTAGCGGAGACTACAATGAGCAGTTCTTC
TRBV5-1	.	18	TRBJ2-4	.	CASSITALGQGAKNIQYF	TGCGCCAGCAGCATCACCGCGCTCGGCCAGGGAGCCAAAAACATTCAGTACTTC
TRBV6-1	few	16	TRBJ2-7	TRBD1	CASSELIGDSSYEQYF	TGTGCCAGCAGTGAATTGATCGGGGACAGTAGCTACGAGCAGTACTTC
TRBV12-3/TRBV12-4	.	12	TRBJ1-4	.	CASSLRDEKLFF	TGTGCCAGCAGTTTGCGGGATGAAAAACTGTTTTTT
TRBV20-1	many	13	TRBJ2-5	.	CSTLVRGQETQYF	TGCAGTACCTTAGTCCGGGGGCAAGAGACCCAGTACTTC
TRBV6-2/TRBV6-3	few	13	TRBJ2-7	.	CASSHDKHYEQYF	TGTGCCAGCAGTCACGACAAGCACTACGAGCAGTACTTC
TRBV18	many	14	TRBJ1-1	.	CASSPGQLNTEAFF	TGTGCCAGCTCACCGGGCCAGTTGAACACTGAAGCTTTCTTT
TRBV5-6	few	14	TRBJ2-5	.	CASSLRPNQETQYF	TGTGCCAGCAGCTTGAGGCCAAACCAAGAGACCCAGTACTTC